This T cell receptor beta chain came from a study of blood T cell repertoires in COVID-19. Produced via immunoSEQ multiplex PCR; TCRdb's table is partial and in-frame only. The table lists some 72,000 clones, around 80% of them singletons. In this sample, this clone turned up once. V trimming: 4 bases; J trimming: 9 bases; junction bases outside the gene matches: 12. CDR1 and CDR2 from the germline V gene are MNHEY and SVGAGI. This CDR3 region has 16 residues. The chain links TRBV6-5 to TRBJ1-6; 7 positions match TRBD1. The receptor was isolated from a man in his fifties or sixties with COVID-19, enrolled during active disease. The sequenced sample consisted of peripheral blood. Here the CDR3 reads CASSSTGPEGISPLHF. Here the CDR3 DNA reads TGTGCCAGCAGTTCGACAGGGCCGGAGGGGATTTCACCCCTCCACTTT.